The T cell receptor beta chain described here comes from a study of blood T cells in healthy people across ages. V dropped 0 bases and J dropped 4; count of bases not matched to a gene: 10. CDR3 size: 18 residues. The authors ran a second PCR of roughly 6 to 12 cycles using a sample-barcoded 5' primer and a J-beta primer mix. TCRdb reprocessed the 5' RACE reads via MiXCR and lists one record per CDR3 protein. The table has approximately 780,000 distinct CDR3 sequences, around a quarter seen once. This same sample was also taken into another study, of T cells of mothers and their children.

Specimen: blood. The rearrangement uses TRBV12-3 or TRBV12-4 and TRBJ2-2, with 8 bases lining up with TRBD1. This TCR came from a boy aged 5-17 years in good health. The DNA for the CDR3 is TGTGCCAGCAGTTTAGCGTTCTGGACAGGGTTAATCACCGGGGAGCTGTTTTTT. Translation: CASSLAFWTGLITGELFF.